The 30 T cell receptor beta chains below all came from one sample that was sequenced in a study of breast tumors, draining lymph nodes, adjacent tissues. In TCRdb, the multiplex PCR reads were re-called with MiXCR into one record per CDR3 protein. The sample lists 200,000 to 300,000 distinct CDR3 sequences, over 30% seen once, with around 1.1% in the top ten. The lymph nodes were axillary draining lymph nodes from breast cancer patients. Sequenced material: axillary lymph node tissue. The origin of the receptors is a female donor with breast cancer. Some clones in this sample may be carry-over from other donors' samples.

This clonotype was seen ten or more times. The J gene is TRBJ2-7, the V gene TRBV11-2; 14 nucleotides align to TRBD2. With V trimmed by 5 bases and J by 2 bases, 14 bases remained unmatched. The CDR3 has 19 amino acids. Per the germline V gene, CDR1 is SGHAT and CDR2 is FQNNGV. CDR3 amino acids: CASSLRLTSGRAVPYEQYF. CDR3 nucleotides: TGTGCCAGCAGCCTTAGGCTGACTAGCGGGAGGGCCGTTCCCTACGAGCAGTACTTC.

This clonotype was found many times. DNA of the CDR3: TGTGCCAGCAGCCGTTCCCAACTGGCCGTCGCCTACGAGCAGTACTTC. This translates into CASSRSQLAVAYEQYF. This rearrangement joins TRBV7-2 to TRBJ2-7; the D is unclear. V lost 5 bases and J 2 bases, leaving 19 bases between the germline ends. The V gene's germline CDR1 is SGHTA and CDR2 FQGNSA. The CDR3 is 16 residues long.

Worth noting for this clonotype: A much more abundant neighbour one base away suggests this may be a read error. Lacking the conserved final phenylalanine or tryptophan, this CDR3 likely reflects a read error. The V and J genes are TRBV12-5 and TRBJ2-2; no definite D call. The CDR3 is 12 residues long. V lost 8 bases and J lost 5, with 9 bases in between. Germline V gene lookup returns CDR1 LGHNT and CDR2 FRNRAP. The CDR3 loop reads CASTQGTGELFS. In nucleotides, the CDR3 is TGTGCTAGTACCCAAGGGACCGGGGAGCTGTTTTCT.

The table lists this clonotype with many counts. The chain couples TRBV6-1 to TRBJ2-1; the D is unclear. The germline V gene has CDR1 MNHNS and CDR2 SASEGT. The CDR3 runs to 12 residues. V lost 2 bases and J 9 bases, leaving 8 bases between the germline ends. The chain's CDR3 is CASSELGSEQFF. CDR3 DNA sequence: TGTGCCAGCAGTGAATTAGGCAGTGAGCAGTTCTTC.

In regard to this clonotype: A much larger clonotype is one base distant, so this may be a read error. The chain joins TRBV12-5 to TRBJ2-5; 8 nucleotides match TRBD1. The CDR3 covers 14 residues. Germline loops: CDR1 LGHNT, CDR2 FRNRAP. This CDR3 is CASGLLRGQGTQYF. In DNA form, the CDR3 reads TGTGCTAGTGGCCTCCTCAGGGGGCAAGGGACCCAGTACTTC.

This clonotype came up many times. The chain has TRBV7-3 and TRBJ2-3, with TRBD2 matching over 15 bases. Looked up from germline, CDR1 is SGHTA and CDR2 is FQGTGA. There are 17 residues in the CDR3. J was trimmed by 0 bases and V by 5 bases; bases with no gene match: 3. CDR3 amino acids: CASSPGLAGGSTDTQYF. The DNA for the CDR3 is TGTGCCAGCAGCCCAGGACTAGCGGGAGGGAGCACAGATACGCAGTATTTT.

This chain links TRBV28 with TRBJ2-5, with D maybe TRBD1 (5 bases). Trimming took 6 bases from V and 2 from J, leaving 13 bases between them. CDR3 length: 14 residues. The V gene's germline CDR1 is MDHEN and CDR2 SYDVKM. The CDR3 nucleotides read TGTGCCAGCAGCTCACAGGAGTCTCAAGAGACCCAGTACTTC. Protein product: CASSSQESQETQYF.

About this clonotype itself: At one boundary the junction diverges from the germline segment, which might be a read error. The chain recombines TRBV5-1 with TRBJ2-1; D is undetermined. The CDR3 consists of 13 residues. CDR1 is SGHRS, CDR2 YFSETQ, per germline. In DNA, the CDR3 is TGCGCCAGCAGCCCTGGCAGCTACAATGACCAGTTCTTC. Its translation is CASSPGSYNDQFF.

Turning to this clonotype: At one of its ends the junction is not consistent with the germline gene, which may arise from a read error. The chain combines TRBV5-4 with TRBJ2-7; 10 bases align to TRBD2. CDR1 is SGHNT and CDR2 is YYREEE in the germline V gene (reference sequence). The CDR3 extends over 14 amino acids. The CDR3 DNA sequence: TGTGCCAGTAGCTTGGGACTAGCGTCGTACGGGCAGTACTTC. Protein: CASSLGLASYGQYF.

This clonotype was picked up a small number of times. The V gene is TRBV3-1, the J gene TRBJ2-2; D is ambiguous. Deletions cut 1 base from V and 4 bases from J, with 4 bases between. Germline V gives CDR1 LGHDT, CDR2 YNNKEL (reference sequence). The CDR3 is 13 residues long. Here the CDR3 reads CASSQGSTGELFF. The CDR3 DNA reads as TGTGCCAGCAGCCAAGGATCCACCGGGGAGCTGTTTTTT.

Concerning this clonotype: With a much larger clone just one base away, this may be a read error. The chain recombines TRBV5-4 with TRBJ2-1; possibly TRBD2 for D (6 bases). In germline, CDR1 is SGHNT, CDR2 YYREEE (reference sequence). The V gene lost 4 bases and the J gene lost 3 bases, with 14 bases spanning the gap. This CDR3 region has 15 residues. CDR3 DNA sequence: TGTGCCAGCAGCCTGAGGACTACCGGCTACAATGAGCAGTTCTTC. This translates into CASSLRTTGYNEQFF.

On this clonotype: This may stem from a read error, because a much larger clone lies one nucleotide away. The CDR3 end shows no conserved phenylalanine or tryptophan, and so a read error is likely. This sequence joins TRBV9 and TRBJ1-3; D ambiguous. V shed 2 bases and J shed 0 bases, with 9 bases lying between them. The CDR3 sequence is 15 residues long. Germline V CDR1 and CDR2: SGDLS, YYNGEE. Here the CDR3 reads CASSVDGYSGNTIYL. The CDR3 DNA is TGTGCCAGCAGCGTCGACGGGTACTCTGGAAACACCATATATCTT.

In this sample, this clonotype turned up many times. The CDR3, as DNA: TGTGCCAGCAGCTTATACACCCCCACTTACAATGAGCAGTTCTTC. Amino acid sequence: CASSLYTPTYNEQFF. J is TRBJ2-1 and V is TRBV11-2; D gene unclear. V gave up 2 bases and J gave up 4 bases, with 12 bases separating them. The germline gives CDR1 SGHAT, CDR2 FQNNGV. The CDR3 is 15 amino acids.

This chain joins TRBV10-1 and TRBJ2-3, with TRBD2 matching over 9 bases. Germline lookup yields CDR1 WNHNN and CDR2 SYGVQD (reference sequence). CDR3 length: 14 residues. V lost 6 bases, J lost 2 bases, and 3 bases stayed unmatched. The CDR3 coding sequence is TGCGCCAGCAGGCCTAGCGGGACCACAGATACGCAGTATTTT. Translating gives CASRPSGTTDTQYF.

This clonotype was seen once. This sequence may be a read error, since a much larger clone differs from it by one base. This rearrangement joins TRBV19 to TRBJ2-1, with D perhaps given as TRBD1 or TRBD2 (5 bases each). CDR1 and CDR2 (germline): LNHDA, SQIVND (reference sequence). The CDR3 totals 16 residues. DNA of the CDR3: TGTGCCGGTAGCCGGCAGGGACCCGCCATTAACAATGAGCAGTTCTTC. It translates to CAGSRQGPAINNEQFF.

This clonotype was counted once. The chain couples TRBV15 to TRBJ1-2; D is uncertain. The length of the CDR3 is 15 residues. V was trimmed by 5 bases and J by 12 bases, leaving 25 bases between them. The V gene's germline CDR1 is LNHNV and CDR2 YYDKDF (reference sequence). As DNA, the CDR3 is TGTGCCACCAGCGCGCGTCGCAGCGCGATCTCTGGAAACACCTTC. It encodes CATSARRSAISGNTF.

The gene calls are TRBV20-1 and TRBJ2-5; 12 bases line up with TRBD2. Per the germline V gene, CDR1 is DFQATT and CDR2 is SNEGSKA (reference sequence). The CDR3 is 17 residues long. J lost 7 bases, V lost 2 bases, and 14 bases had no gene match. Here the CDR3 reads CSARSGTSGLKLGTQYF. DNA of the CDR3: TGCAGTGCTAGATCCGGGACTAGCGGGCTCAAACTGGGGACCCAGTACTTC.

The sample holds a few counts of this clonotype. A much bigger clone sits one base away, suggesting this may be a read error. The chain combines TRBV6-1 with TRBJ1-2; D is unclear. The CDR3 consists of 12 residues. From germline, CDR1 is MNHNS and CDR2 SASEGT. V was trimmed by 5 bases and J by 8 bases, leaving 12 bases between them. CDR3 bases: TGTGCCAGCAGTCAATTAGGGTCGGGCTACACCTTC. It translates to CASSQLGSGYTF.

This clonotype was observed at least ten times. This sequence joins TRBV6-2 or TRBV6-3 and TRBJ2-5; D not certain. V lost 7 bases and J 5 bases, leaving 8 bases between the germline ends. Germline values: CDR1 MNHEY, CDR2 SVGEGT. The CDR3 loop spans 11 amino acids. CDR3 sequence reads: CASTSEETQYF. The CDR3 nucleotides read TGTGCCAGCACCTCGGAGGAGACCCAGTACTTC.

This rearrangement joins TRBV24-1 to TRBJ2-3, with TRBD2 matching over 16 bases. The CDR3 runs to 15 residues. In germline, CDR1 is KGHDR, CDR2 SFDVKD. DNA for the CDR3: TGTGCTCCACGGGGACTAGCGGGAGGGCCAGATACGCAGTATTTT. Its translation is CAPRGLAGGPDTQYF.

This clonotype has a handful of counts. This sequence joins TRBV6-2 or TRBV6-3 and TRBJ2-1; TRBD2 matches 8 bases. The germline CDR1 and CDR2 sequences are MNHEY and SVGEGT. The V gene end was trimmed by 4 bases and the J gene end by 7 bases; junction bases not matched to a gene: 6. The length of the CDR3 is 14 residues. The CDR3 sequence is CASSLAGLPNEQFF. CDR3 sequence (DNA): TGTGCCAGCAGTTTAGCGGGACTCCCAAATGAGCAGTTCTTC.

In its sample, this clonotype was seen many times. The chain couples TRBV7-9 to TRBJ2-1, with 8 bases matching TRBD1. There are 12 residues in the CDR3. V was clipped by 5 bases and J by 9 bases; unmatched bases: 3. The germline V gene has CDR1 SEHNR and CDR2 FQNEAQ (reference sequence). CDR3 nucleotide sequence: TGTGCCAGCAGCCCACAGGGGGGTGAGCAGTTCTTC. Translation gives CASSPQGGEQFF.

This clonotype has at least ten counts. V gene TRBV6-5 combines with J gene TRBJ2-3; 9 bases fit TRBD1. The CDR3 covers 15 residues. Germline CDR1 MNHEY, CDR2 SVGAGI. The V gene end was trimmed by 8 bases and the J gene end by 2 bases; junction bases not matched to a gene: 8. The CDR3 here is CASRTGVGYTDTQYF. The CDR3 DNA follows: TGTGCCAGCCGGACAGGGGTGGGCTACACAGATACGCAGTATTTT.

This clonotype was counted ten times or more. The V and J genes are TRBV19 and TRBJ1-3, with 10 bases matching TRBD1. This CDR3 contains 16 residues. The V and J ends lost 3 bases and 7 bases, in that order; junction bases with no gene match: 9. From germline, CDR1 is LNHDA and CDR2 SQIVND (reference sequence). As DNA, the CDR3 is TGTGCCAGTAGTATTGGAGACAGGGGGCGAGGGAACACCATATATTTT. It yields the protein CASSIGDRGRGNTIYF.

This clonotype was recorded at least ten times. J is TRBJ2-3 and V is TRBV11-1; 13 nucleotides agree with TRBD2. The V segment lost 1 base and the J segment 4 bases; nucleotides outside the gene matches: 5. From germline, CDR1 is SGHAT and CDR2 FQDESV (reference sequence). This CDR3 contains 17 residues. The CDR3 DNA reads as TGTGCCAGCAGCTTAGGACTAGCGGGAGGTGTGGCAGATACGCAGTATTTT. This encodes CASSLGLAGGVADTQYF.

The sample holds many counts of this clonotype. This rearrangement joins TRBV20-1 to TRBJ2-1; 9 nucleotides match TRBD2. After removal of 3 bases from V and 8 bases from J, the junction contained 11 bases not matched to a gene. The germline V gene has CDR1 DFQATT and CDR2 SNEGSKA (reference sequence). This CDR3 has 15 residues. The CDR3 loop reads CSASRGLARIYEQFF. CDR3 DNA sequence: TGCAGTGCTAGCCGGGGACTAGCCCGTATCTATGAGCAGTTCTTC.

With respect to this clonotype: A much larger clone lies one base from this, so it may be a read error. The chain has TRBV20-1 and TRBJ2-1, with D perhaps matching TRBD1 (6 bases). CDR3 length: 16 residues. Germline V gives CDR1 DFQATT, CDR2 SNEGSKA (reference sequence). CDR3 residues: CGARDRTASSYNEQFF. The CDR3 DNA follows: TGCGGTGCTAGAGATAGGACAGCGAGCTCCTACAATGAGCAGTTCTTC.

This clonotype was counted ten times or more. The gene calls are TRBV4-2 and TRBJ2-2; D not resolved. The CDR3 spans 16 residues. Trimming cost V 2 bases and J 5 bases, with 15 bases left between them. The germline V gene encodes CDR1 LGHNA and CDR2 YNFKEQ. The CDR3 DNA reads TGTGCCAGCAGCCAATTTATCGCAGGTTGGACCGGGGAGCTGTTTTTT. Amino acid sequence: CASSQFIAGWTGELFF.

In this sample, this clonotype turned up once. The chain is built from TRBV9 and TRBJ2-2, with 9 bases lining up with TRBD2. Germline lookup yields CDR1 SGDLS and CDR2 YYNGEE. CDR3 size: 17 residues. The V gene end was trimmed by 0 bases and the J gene end by 1 base; junction bases not matched to a gene: 4. The DNA of the CDR3 is TGTGCCAGCAGCGTAGGAATAGCGGGAGTGAACACCGGGGAGCTGTTTTTT. Translation: CASSVGIAGVNTGELFF.

J is TRBJ2-1 and V is TRBV20-1, with 9 bases that match TRBD2. This CDR3 is built from 16 residues. Trimming removed 2 bases from V and 0 bases from J; junction bases left unmatched: 5. The germline gives CDR1 DFQATT, CDR2 SNEGSKA (reference sequence). As DNA, the CDR3 is TGCAGTGCTAGAAGCGGGGGGAGGGGCTCCTACAATGAGCAGTTCTTC. It is translated as CSARSGGRGSYNEQFF.